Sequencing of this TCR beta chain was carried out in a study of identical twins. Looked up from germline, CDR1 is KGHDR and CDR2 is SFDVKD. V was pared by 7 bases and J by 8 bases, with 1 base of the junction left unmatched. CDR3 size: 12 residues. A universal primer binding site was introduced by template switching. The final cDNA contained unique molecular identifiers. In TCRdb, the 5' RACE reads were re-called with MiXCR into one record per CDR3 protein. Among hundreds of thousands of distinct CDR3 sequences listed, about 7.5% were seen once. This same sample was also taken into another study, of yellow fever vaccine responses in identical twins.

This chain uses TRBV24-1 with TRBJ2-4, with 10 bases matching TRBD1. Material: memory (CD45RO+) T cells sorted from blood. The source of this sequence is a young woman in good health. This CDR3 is CATRGQGDIQYF. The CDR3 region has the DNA TGTGCCACCAGAGGACAGGGGGACATTCAGTACTTC.